These 11 T cell receptor beta chains share one sample of origin, sequenced in a study of shared clonotypes between healthy human individuals. Only in-frame clones appear in the TCRdb table, and some are missing; sequencing was by immunoSEQ multiplex PCR. The sample yields roughly 1 million clones, 65% to 75% seen once. Sequencing input: memory CD4+ T cells sorted from blood. As to subset: CD45RA-negative fraction. These receptors were obtained from a man aged 18 to 30 in good health.

The chain joins TRBV5-1 to TRBJ2-3; 8 bases agree with TRBD2. The CDR3 loop spans 15 amino acids. V gave up 4 bases and J gave up 5 bases; unmatched junction bases: 9. CDR1 and CDR2 (germline): SGHRS, YFSETQ. CDR3 nucleotides: TGCGCCAGCAGCCCCAGCGGGAGTGGAATAGATACGCAGTATTTT. Translated: CASSPSGSGIDTQYF.

The V call is TRBV5-1, the J call TRBJ2-6, with D possibly called TRBD1 or TRBD2 (6 bases each). Germline CDR1 reads SGHRS; CDR2 reads YFSETQ. The CDR3 loop spans 15 amino acids. Trimming cost V 4 bases and J 4 bases, with 12 bases left between them. The CDR3, as DNA: TGCGCCAGCAGCCAAGGAGGGACAGGGGCCAACGTCCTGACTTTC. Amino acids: CASSQGGTGANVLTF.

This clone was detected a few times. The V call is TRBV2, the J call TRBJ1-5; D gene ambiguous. With 6 bases removed from V and 6 bases from J, the gap between germline ends came to 9 bases. This CDR3 is built from 12 residues. From germline, CDR1 is SNHLY and CDR2 FYNNEI. The CDR3: CASRGTTQPQHF. In DNA form, the CDR3 reads TGTGCCAGCAGGGGCACAACTCAGCCCCAGCATTTT.

Concerning this clone: The junction departs from the called germline gene at one end, perhaps through a read error. Other nucleotide sequences from this sample produce the same CDR3. The rearrangement uses TRBV7-7 and TRBJ2-1; D unresolved. The CDR3 is made up of 14 amino acids. Germline V gives CDR1 SSHAT, CDR2 FNYEAQ (reference sequence). The CDR3, as DNA: TGTGCTAGCAGCTTAAACGCCGGCGGTAATGAGCAGTTCTTC. Protein: CASSLNAGGNEQFF.

This chain links TRBV19 with TRBJ1-5; D is ambiguous. CDR3 length equals 12 residues. V dropped 4 bases and J dropped 7 bases, with 8 bases sitting between them. CDR1 is LNHDA, CDR2 SQIVND, per germline (reference sequence). The CDR3 is CASSTQTQPQHF. The CDR3, as DNA: TGTGCCAGTAGTACTCAGACACAGCCCCAGCATTTT. The whole variable domain, remainder taken from reference TRBV19 and TRBJ1-5, is DGGITQSPKYLFRKEGQNVTLSCEQNLNHDAMYWYRQDPGQGLRLIYYSQIVNDFQKGDIAEGYSVSREKKESFPLTVTSAQKNPTAFYLCASSTQTQPQHFGDGTRLSIL.

This clone has only one observation. The J gene is TRBJ2-3, the V gene TRBV11-3; 7 bases are a match to TRBD1. J gave up 2 bases and V 5 bases, and 7 bases lay outside the gene matches. Germline CDR1 is SGHNT and CDR2 is YENEEA. The CDR3 consists of 15 residues. The CDR3 nucleotides are TGTGCCAGCAGCGCTAGGACAGGTTCCACAGATACGCAGTATTTT. Its translation: CASSARTGSTDTQYF.

J is TRBJ1-5 and V is TRBV6-6; unclear D gene. Germline V gives CDR1 MNHNY, CDR2 SVGAGI (reference sequence). The V end was cut by 7 bases, the J end by 2 bases, with 12 bases between. The CDR3 loop spans 14 amino acids. This CDR3 is CASTLFFGNQPQHF. CDR3 DNA: TGTGCCAGCACCCTTTTTTTTGGCAATCAGCCCCAGCATTTT.

V gene TRBV23-1 combines with J gene TRBJ2-7, with a weak D call TRBD2 (6 bases). TRBV23-1 is an open reading frame, and its role is uncertain. The CDR3 has 19 residues. Trimming shortened V by 0 bases and J by 2 bases, and 23 bases separated the two germline ends. Here the CDR3 reads CASSQSRVCGTSGAYEQYF. CDR3 in DNA: TGCGCCAGCAGTCAATCGAGAGTATGTGGGACCTCGGGGGCCTACGAGCAGTACTTC.

This clone has only a few counts. The chain is built from TRBV6-1 and TRBJ1-1; D is unresolved. The CDR3 contains 14 residues. Looked up from germline, CDR1 is MNHNS and CDR2 is SASEGT. V lost 10 bases, J lost 0 bases, and 15 bases lay in between. The CDR3 is CATQARRLNTEAFF. The DNA for the CDR3 is TGTGCCACTCAAGCTCGGCGTTTGAACACTGAAGCTTTCTTT.

The chain carries TRBV2 and TRBJ1-1; 8 nucleotides match TRBD1. V was clipped by 7 bases and J by 6 bases; unmatched bases: 10. Germline V gene sequence: CDR1 SNHLY, CDR2 FYNNEI. The CDR3 is made up of 14 amino acids. CDR3 region: CASTGQGQGSEAFF. The CDR3 DNA is TGTGCCAGCACCGGTCAAGGACAGGGCTCTGAAGCTTTCTTT.

The chain uses TRBV11-3 and TRBJ2-7; 7 nucleotides align to TRBD2. The CDR3 has 16 amino acids. Germline CDR1 reads SGHNT; CDR2 reads YENEEA. V trimming: 1 base; J trimming: 4 bases; junction bases outside the gene matches: 10. CDR3 DNA: TGTGCCAGCAGCTTAGGGAGACTAGCTGGGGCTTACGAGCAGTACTTC. It translates to CASSLGRLAGAYEQYF.